This TCR beta chain stems from a study of blood T cell repertoires in COVID-19. For the study at large: Acute and convalescent COVID-19 specimens originated in the United States, Italy and Spain. From T cells, B-cell-depleted T cells, or PBMCs came the material, which was cDNA or gDNA.

Per the original data handling: Reference gene primer amplification yielded estimated nucleated cell counts. The protocol was immunoSEQ multiplex PCR, while the TCRdb copy is restricted to in-frame clones and leaves out a portion. From that table come the V and J calls and clone size; the DNA was used to work out D and trimming. This table has fewer than 200,000 clones, about 88% appearing once. Germline loops: CDR1 SGHRS, CDR2 YFSETQ. This CDR3 is 14 amino acids long. V lost 4 bases and J lost 3, with 13 bases in between. The TCR was taken from a man aged 40-49 years with active or convalescent COVID-19. The V call is TRBV5-1, the J call TRBJ2-5, with D maybe TRBD1 (6 bases). Specimen: peripheral blood. The CDR3 loop is CASSLTGIEETQYF. Here the CDR3 DNA reads TGCGCCAGCAGCCTAACAGGGATCGAAGAGACCCAGTACTTC.